Following are 17 T cell receptor beta chains from one sample sequenced in a study of sequential checkpoint blockade in melanoma. Treatment in this sample: randomized to nivolumab then ipilimumab (arm A) or the reverse (arm B). TCRdb keeps only in-frame clones here, not all; method: immunoSEQ multiplex PCR. Of approximately 10,000 clones in the sample, 27% are singletons; the top ten hold less than 25%. This sample comprised tumor tissue (inferred from file names), obtained from a patient given nivolumab and ipilimumab in sequence. The receptors here all came from a human donor with melanoma.

The chain uses TRBV10-3 and TRBJ1-1; perhaps TRBD1 as D (6 bases). Germline V lookup: CDR1 ENHRY, CDR2 SYGVKD. V was trimmed by 2 bases and J by 2 bases, leaving 15 bases between them. The CDR3 is 16 amino acids. As DNA, the CDR3 is TGTGCCATCAGTGAGCTCCTCCAGGGGATTAACACTGAAGCTTTCTTT. Amino acids: CAISELLQGINTEAFF.

By proportion, this clone is large. This sequence joins TRBV10-2 and TRBJ1-5; unclear D gene. Germline loops: CDR1 WSHSY, CDR2 SAAADI. The CDR3 contains 13 residues. The V and J ends lost 3 bases and 3 bases respectively, with 6 bases between them. DNA for the CDR3: TGCGCCAGCAGTGACGAACCCAATCAGCCCCAGCATTTT. Translation: CASSDEPNQPQHF.

The CDR3: CASAVTGASSPLHF. The CDR3 coding sequence is TGTGCCAGTGCCGTGACAGGGGCTAGTTCACCCCTCCACTTT. The J gene is TRBJ1-6, the V gene TRBV19, with 8 bases fitting TRBD1. The J segment lost 9 bases and the V segment lost 8 bases, leaving 9 bases of the junction unmatched. CDR3 length: 14 residues. The germline V gene has CDR1 LNHDA and CDR2 SQIVND (reference sequence).

This clone has only a few counts. The CDR3 coding sequence is TGTGCCAGCAGGACCCCTGGGGTTGGTGGAAACACCATATATTTT. Encoded protein: CASRTPGVGGNTIYF. J is TRBJ1-3 and V is TRBV6-8; D is uncertain. CDR3 size: 15 residues. Trimming left V 6 bases short and J 3 bases short, with 15 bases between. CDR1 is MNHGY and CDR2 is SAAAGT in the germline V gene.

This clone was observed a handful of times. This chain uses TRBV5-1 with TRBJ1-2; D not resolved. CDR3 length: 14 amino acids. The germline CDR1 and CDR2 sequences are SGHRS and YFSETQ. V gave up 7 bases and J gave up 8 bases, with 21 bases separating them. DNA for the CDR3: TGCGCCAGCTCAACTTCAACGAGGACGGGAGGCTACACCTTC. Its translation: CASSTSTRTGGYTF.

This clone was detected a few times. This chain links TRBV6-8 with TRBJ1-2, with D unresolved. The V gene's germline CDR1 is MNHGY and CDR2 SAAAGT. The CDR3 consists of 13 residues. Between the trimmed V and J ends, which lost 2 bases and 1 base, there was a span of 5 bases. CDR3 protein: CASSYRFNYGYTF. As DNA, the CDR3 is TGTGCCAGCAGTTACAGGTTTAACTATGGCTACACCTTC.

Ten or more counts support this clone. The CDR3 protein is CASSLGRGNQPQHF. In DNA, the CDR3 is TGTGCCAGCAGCTTAGGCAGGGGCAATCAGCCCCAGCATTTT. The J gene is TRBJ1-5, the V gene TRBV11-3; possible D gene TRBD1, 5 bases. Trimming removed 1 base at V and 2 bases at J, with 6 bases between. The germline CDR1 and CDR2 sequences are SGHNT and YENEEA. The CDR3 spans 14 residues. Variable domain in full (rest from reference TRBV11-3 and TRBJ1-5): EAGVVQSPRYKIIEKKQPVAFWCNPISGHNTLYWYLQNLGQGPELLIRYENEEAVDDSQLPKDRFSAERLKGVDSTLKIQPAELGDSAVYLCASSLGRGNQPQHFGDGTRLSIL.

About this clone: One end of the junction does not line up with germline, which may come from a read error. The rearrangement uses TRBV18 and TRBJ1-4; D not resolved. In germline, CDR1 is KGHSH, CDR2 LQKENI. The CDR3 contains 14 residues. Here the CDR3 DNA reads TGTGCCAGCGCACCTAACAGCTACAATGAAAAACTGTTTTTT. Protein sequence: CASAPNSYNEKLFF.

The rearrangement uses TRBV7-2 and TRBJ1-1, with D unclear. The V gene lost 7 bases and the J gene lost 1 base, with 10 bases spanning the gap. CDR3 size: 13 residues. The V gene's germline CDR1 is SGHTA and CDR2 FQGNSA. In DNA form, the CDR3 reads TGTGCCAGCAAGGGTCTTGGGAACACTGAAGCTTTCTTT. Translating it yields CASKGLGNTEAFF.

The sample holds one count of this clone. This chain connects TRBV19 to TRBJ2-1; TRBD1 might be the D (6 bases). This CDR3 is built from 14 residues. CDR1 and CDR2 from the germline V gene are LNHDA and SQIVND (reference sequence). V gave up 2 bases and J gave up 2 bases, with 7 bases separating them. CDR3 in DNA: TGTGCCAGTAGTATACAGGGGACCTACAATGAGCAGTTCTTC. Protein: CASSIQGTYNEQFF.

This clone occurred many times. The chain is built from TRBV11-3 and TRBJ2-3; 7 nucleotides align to TRBD2. The V segment lost 4 bases and the J segment 1 base; nucleotides outside the gene matches: 2. This CDR3 has 14 amino acids. Germline V CDR1 and CDR2: SGHNT, YENEEA. CDR3 bases: TGTGCCAGCAGCTCGCTAGCGGGCACAGATACGCAGTATTTT. Translation gives CASSSLAGTDTQYF.

This clone appeared a few times. The V and J genes are TRBV28 and TRBJ2-3, with 11 bases fitting TRBD2. Per germline, CDR1 MDHEN and CDR2 SYDVKM. Trimming took 4 bases from V and 6 from J; bases not matched to a gene: 9. The CDR3 totals 16 residues. The CDR3 loop reads CASSSLLAGGVDTQYF. CDR3 nucleotides: TGTGCCAGCAGTTCTCTCCTAGCGGGGGGTGTGGATACGCAGTATTTT. Using reference TRBV28 and TRBJ2-3 for the parts outside the CDR3, the full variable domain is DVKVTQSSRYLVKRTGEKVFLECVQDMDHENMFWYRQDPGLGLRLIYFSYDVKMKEKGDIPEGYSVSREKKERFSLILESASTNQTSMYLCASSSLLAGGVDTQYFGPGTRLTVL.

This rearrangement joins TRBV18 to TRBJ2-1; 11 positions match TRBD1. The CDR3 length is 14 residues. Germline V CDR1 and CDR2: KGHSH, LQKENI. The J segment lost 8 bases and the V segment lost 5 bases, leaving 5 bases of the junction unmatched. In DNA, the CDR3 is TGTGCCAGCTCATCGGGACAGGGGGTATATGAGCAGTTCTTC. The encoded protein is CASSSGQGVYEQFF. Full variable domain (outside the CDR3, taken from reference TRBV18 and TRBJ2-1): NAGVMQNPRHLVRRRGQEARLRCSPMKGHSHVYWYRQLPEEGLKFMVYLQKENIIDESGMPKERFSAEFPKEGPSILRIQQVVRGDSAAYFCASSSGQGVYEQFFGPGTRLTVL.

This clone was recorded many times. The chain combines TRBV6-8 with TRBJ2-7; D uncertain. The CDR3 runs 13 residues. V lost 6 bases and J 0 bases, leaving 9 bases between the germline ends. The germline CDR1 and CDR2 sequences are MNHGY and SAAAGT. CDR3 sequence reads: CASRKMSSYEQYV. DNA of the CDR3: TGTGCCAGCAGGAAAATGAGCTCCTACGAGCAGTACGTC.

The gene calls are TRBV5-1 and TRBJ2-6; D gene unclear. Trimming left V 0 bases short and J 1 base short, with 2 bases between. Germline V CDR1 and CDR2: SGHRS, YFSETQ. This CDR3 is 14 amino acids long. The CDR3 sequence is CASSLGSGANVLTF. The CDR3 nucleotides read TGCGCCAGCAGCTTGGGGTCTGGGGCCAACGTCCTGACTTTC.

The CDR3 reads CASLNGDYGYTF. The DNA for the CDR3 is TGTGCCAGCTTGAACGGAGACTATGGCTACACCTTC. The gene calls are TRBV6-8 and TRBJ1-2, with D unclear. The CDR3 runs to 12 residues. The V gene lost 8 bases and the J gene lost 3 bases, with 10 bases spanning the gap. Germline V lookup: CDR1 MNHGY, CDR2 SAAAGT.

The chain combines TRBV6-1 with TRBJ2-2; TRBD1 is a possible D gene (6 bases). Looked up from germline, CDR1 is MNHNS and CDR2 is SASEGT. The CDR3 totals 18 residues. V was trimmed by 1 base and J by 1 base, leaving 16 bases between them. The CDR3 protein is CASSEVWTAFGNTGELFF. CDR3 bases: TGTGCCAGCAGTGAAGTATGGACAGCATTCGGGAACACCGGGGAGCTGTTTTTT.